A single sample gave rise to the 30 T cell receptor beta chains below, sequenced in a study of early stage breast cancer tumors. TCRdb keeps only in-frame clones here, not all; method: immunoSEQ multiplex PCR. The sample has some 70,000 clones; 65% to 80% are singletons. Sequences were obtained from blood. The receptors originated from a person aged 55-75 years with breast cancer.

The chain has TRBV18 and TRBJ2-5; 8 nucleotides align to TRBD2. The CDR3 contains 14 residues. The J segment lost 5 bases and the V segment lost 7 bases, leaving 9 bases of the junction unmatched. Germline V gene sequence: CDR1 KGHSH, CDR2 LQKENI. In nucleotides, the CDR3 is TGTGCCAGCTACCAGGCGGGAGGAGCGGAGACCCAGTACTTC. This encodes CASYQAGGAETQYF.

This sequence joins TRBV6-8 and TRBJ2-3; the D is unclear. The length of the CDR3 is 15 residues. Germline CDR1 reads MNHGY; CDR2 reads SAAAGT. The germline V and J ends were trimmed by 0 bases and 2 bases, with 9 bases remaining between them. Written as DNA, the CDR3 is TGTGCCAGCAGTTACTCGCTGATCCTCACAGATACGCAGTATTTT. It encodes CASSYSLILTDTQYF.

V gene TRBV25-1 combines with J gene TRBJ1-5; D gene uncertain. This CDR3 spans 14 amino acids. Germline V CDR1 and CDR2: MGHDK, SYGVNS. Trimming removed 11 bases at V and 0 bases at J, with 14 bases between. The CDR3 region is CASSWGYSNQPQHF. The CDR3 DNA is TGTGCCTCATCCTGGGGATATAGCAATCAGCCCCAGCATTTT.

This clone was recorded only once. The chain links TRBV28 to TRBJ2-6; D gene unclear. Between the trimmed V and J ends, which lost 2 bases and 1 base, there was a span of 9 bases. Germline lookup yields CDR1 MDHEN and CDR2 SYDVKM. The CDR3 is made up of 16 amino acids. CDR3 coding DNA: TGTGCCAGCAGTTTAGTTGTGGGGTCTGGGGCCAACGTCCTGACTTTC. It codes for CASSLVVGSGANVLTF. Based on the CDR3 plus reference TRBV28 and TRBJ2-6, the full variable domain is DVKVTQSSRYLVKRTGEKVFLECVQDMDHENMFWYRQDPGLGLRLIYFSYDVKMKEKGDIPEGYSVSREKKERFSLILESASTNQTSMYLCASSLVVGSGANVLTFGAGSRLTVL.

The chain combines TRBV5-1 with TRBJ2-4; maybe TRBD1 (5 bases). The CDR3 runs 16 residues. The germline CDR1 and CDR2 sequences are SGHRS and YFSETQ. Trimming removed 0 bases from V and 9 bases from J, with 19 bases in between. CDR3 sequence: CASSLAGPGYSRIQYF. The CDR3 DNA reads as TGCGCCAGCAGCTTGGCGGGTCCAGGGTATAGTCGCATTCAGTACTTC.

The chain links TRBV27 to TRBJ2-7, with D unresolved. V was trimmed by 2 bases and J by 7 bases, leaving 15 bases between them. The CDR3 spans 14 residues. Looked up from germline, CDR1 is MNHEY and CDR2 is SMNVEV (reference sequence). CDR3 loop: CASSLRSHLGEQYF. In DNA, the CDR3 is TGTGCCAGCAGTTTAAGGAGCCATCTGGGGGAGCAGTACTTC.

Written as DNA, the CDR3 is TGTGCCACCAGAGGGGTCTGGCAGCCCCAGCATTTT. Protein: CATRGVWQPQHF. The chain is built from TRBV15 and TRBJ1-5, with a weak D call TRBD1 (5 bases). Germline CDR1 LNHNV, CDR2 YYDKDF (reference sequence). V was cut by 6 bases and J by 7 bases, with 10 bases left in between. This CDR3 is built from 12 residues.

This chain joins TRBV5-1 and TRBJ1-1; possibly TRBD1 for D (6 bases). V lost 6 bases, J lost 4 bases, and 22 bases lay in between. CDR1 and CDR2 (germline): SGHRS, YFSETQ. This CDR3 is built from 16 residues. CDR3 DNA: TGCGCCAGCACAGACCCCATGGGGGCGCGGGGCACTGAAGCTTTCTTT. Protein sequence: CASTDPMGARGTEAFF.

The chain recombines TRBV5-4 with TRBJ2-7; 9 nucleotides line up with TRBD1. The CDR3 spans 13 residues. Per germline, CDR1 SGHNT and CDR2 YYREEE (reference sequence). J was trimmed by 4 bases and V by 3 bases; bases with no gene match: 2. The DNA of the CDR3 is TGTGCCAGCAGCTGGGGACAGGGTTACGAGCAGTACTTC. Its protein is CASSWGQGYEQYF.

V gene TRBV4-1 combines with J gene TRBJ2-6; D gene ambiguous. Trimming pared 4 bases from V and 0 bases from J, leaving 4 bases between. CDR1 and CDR2 from the germline V gene are MGHRA and YSYEKL. There are 14 residues in the CDR3. CDR3 DNA: TGCGCCAGCAGCCGGGACTCTGGGGCCAACGTCCTGACTTTC. This sequence encodes CASSRDSGANVLTF.

The rearrangement uses TRBV4-3 and TRBJ2-1; D may be TRBD2 (5 bases). The CDR3 length is 16 residues. Trimming took 5 bases from V and 9 from J, leaving 23 bases between them. Germline-derived CDR1 and CDR2 are LGHNA and YSLEER. CDR3 sequence (DNA): TGCGCCAGCAGCGACCAAGTGTTGAGGGTCGGTGGTGAGCAGTTCTTC. It specifies CASSDQVLRVGGEQFF.

This rearrangement joins TRBV2 to TRBJ2-1; no definite D call. This CDR3 is 11 amino acids long. Trimming shortened V by 5 bases and J by 5 bases, and 4 bases separated the two germline ends. Germline V gives CDR1 SNHLY, CDR2 FYNNEI. The CDR3 DNA sequence: TGTGCCAGCAGTTACGACAATGAGCAGTTCTTC. Amino acids: CASSYDNEQFF.

The chain is built from TRBV6-6 and TRBJ2-7; D uncertain. V was trimmed by 5 bases and J by 6 bases, leaving 17 bases between them. This CDR3 has 14 residues. In germline, CDR1 is MNHNY, CDR2 SVGAGI (reference sequence). CDR3 in amino acids: CASSPRTTSIEQYF. CDR3 coding DNA: TGTGCCAGCAGTCCCCGTACGACCTCGATCGAGCAGTACTTC.

The chain employs TRBV5-1 and TRBJ1-2, with a weak D call TRBD1 (6 bases). Germline V gene sequence: CDR1 SGHRS, CDR2 YFSETQ. V gave up 2 bases and J gave up 4 bases, with 15 bases separating them. The length of the CDR3 is 15 residues. The CDR3 DNA reads as TGCGCCAGCAGCTTTGGTGGGGGCTCGATCTATGGCTACACCTTC. Translating gives CASSFGGGSIYGYTF.

A single count supports this clone. J is TRBJ2-2 and V is TRBV28; the D is unclear. Germline V gene sequence: CDR1 MDHEN, CDR2 SYDVKM. V was shortened by 6 bases and J by 2 bases, with 10 bases between the two germline ends. CDR3 size: 14 residues. CDR3 region: CASRQGGNTGELFF. The CDR3 region has the DNA TGTGCCAGCAGACAAGGCGGAAACACCGGGGAGCTGTTTTTT.

The CDR3 sequence: CASSIRGPSGPQHF. CDR3 nucleotide sequence: TGTGCCAGTAGTATCCGGGGTCCTTCGGGGCCCCAGCATTTT. This chain links TRBV19 with TRBJ1-5; D is uncertain. V was clipped by 3 bases and J by 9 bases, with 15 bases between them. The germline V gene has CDR1 LNHDA and CDR2 SQIVND (reference sequence). The CDR3 has 14 residues.

This clone was seen more than once but under ten times. The chain has TRBV11-3 and TRBJ2-1; D gene uncertain. Deletions cut 0 bases from V and 6 bases from J, with 9 bases between. In germline, CDR1 is SGHNT, CDR2 YENEEA. The CDR3 covers 14 residues. The CDR3 region has the DNA TGTGCCAGCAGCTTAGATTCGAACACCAATGAGCAGTTCTTC. Amino acid sequence: CASSLDSNTNEQFF.

This CDR3 reads CASSLEIGGEAFF. The CDR3 coding sequence is TGTGCCAGCAGCTTAGAAATAGGGGGAGAAGCTTTCTTT. This rearrangement joins TRBV7-9 to TRBJ1-1, with D possibly TRBD1 on 6 matching bases. V lost 1 base and J 8 bases, leaving 11 bases between the germline ends. CDR3 size: 13 residues. Looked up from germline, CDR1 is SEHNR and CDR2 is FQNEAQ (reference sequence).

The chain links TRBV7-9 to TRBJ1-1; possible D gene TRBD1, 6 bases. CDR3 length equals 13 residues. Germline CDR1 reads SEHNR; CDR2 reads FQNEAQ (reference sequence). Trimming pared 3 bases from V and 3 bases from J, leaving 8 bases between. In nucleotides, the CDR3 is TGTGCCAGCAGCTTGGGGGCCTACACTGAAGCTTTCTTT. Translated: CASSLGAYTEAFF.

The rearrangement links TRBV7-9 to TRBJ2-1, with D possibly being TRBD2 (6 bases). The CDR3 is made up of 15 amino acids. The V gene lost 5 bases and the J gene lost 8 bases, with 19 bases spanning the gap. The germline V gene has CDR1 SEHNR and CDR2 FQNEAQ (reference sequence). Here the CDR3 DNA reads TGTGCCAGCAGCCCCCCTTCGGGGTCGGGGGATGAGCAGTTCTTC. Amino acid sequence: CASSPPSGSGDEQFF.

The gene calls are TRBV6-5 and TRBJ2-5, with no clear D. The CDR3 runs to 13 residues. V lost 2 bases to trimming and J lost 1 base, with 5 bases between them. The V gene's germline CDR1 is MNHEY and CDR2 SVGAGI. The CDR3 sequence is CASSYRVQETQYF. The CDR3 coding sequence is TGTGCCAGCAGTTACAGGGTCCAAGAGACCCAGTACTTC.

This sequence joins TRBV18 and TRBJ2-7, with TRBD2 identical over 9 bases. CDR1 is KGHSH, CDR2 LQKENI, per germline. This CDR3 contains 15 residues. V lost 3 bases, J lost 0 bases, and 3 bases stayed unmatched. CDR3 loop: CASSPGGRASYEQYF. The CDR3, as DNA: TGTGCCAGCTCACCGGGCGGGAGGGCCTCCTACGAGCAGTACTTC.

V gene TRBV10-2 combines with J gene TRBJ2-5, with D perhaps matching TRBD2 (5 bases). Trimming took off 7 bases at V and 2 bases at J, with 11 bases between the two ends. CDR1 WSHSY and CDR2 SAAADI come from the germline V gene. The CDR3 contains 13 residues. The CDR3 protein is CASTTEVQETQYF. For the CDR3, the DNA is TGCGCCAGCACCACGGAGGTTCAAGAGACCCAGTACTTC.

This clone appeared a few times. J is TRBJ2-5 and V is TRBV29-1, with D possibly being TRBD2 (5 bases). CDR1 SQVTM and CDR2 ANQGSEA come from the germline V gene. Deletions cut 6 bases from V and 5 bases from J, with 13 bases between. The CDR3 runs to 12 residues. The CDR3 region has the DNA TGCAGCGTCCGAGCGGCTAGCGAGACCCAGTACTTC. Translated, it gives CSVRAASETQYF. Variable domain in full (rest from reference TRBV29-1 and TRBJ2-5): SAVISQKPSRDICQRGTSLTIQCQVDSQVTMMFWYRQQPGQSLTLIATANQGSEATYESGFVIDKFPISRPNLTFSTLTVSNMSPEDSSIYLCSVRAASETQYFGPGTRLLVL.

This sequence joins TRBV7-8 and TRBJ2-3; D gene ambiguous. Germline V lookup: CDR1 SGHVS, CDR2 FQNEAQ. Trimming left V 2 bases short and J 4 bases short, with 7 bases between. This CDR3 has 13 amino acids. CDR3 DNA: TGTGCCAGCAGCTTAAACACACCAGATACGCAGTATTTT. Its protein product is CASSLNTPDTQYF.

This clone occurred once. The rearrangement joins TRBV29-1 to TRBJ1-2; possibly TRBD1 for D (5 bases). V lost 1 base and J 6 bases, leaving 12 bases between the germline ends. Germline-derived CDR1 and CDR2 are SQVTM and ANQGSEA. The CDR3 is made up of 13 amino acids. CDR3 bases: TGCAGCGTTGAAGTGGGGGTTGAGGATGGCTACACCTTC. Its protein product is CSVEVGVEDGYTF. Full variable domain (remainder filled in from reference TRBV29-1 and TRBJ1-2): SAVISQKPSRDICQRGTSLTIQCQVDSQVTMMFWYRQQPGQSLTLIATANQGSEATYESGFVIDKFPISRPNLTFSTLTVSNMSPEDSSIYLCSVEVGVEDGYTFGSGTRLTVV.

This chain uses TRBV19 with TRBJ2-1, with TRBD2 identical over 14 bases. Trimming removed 5 bases from V and 8 bases from J; junction bases left unmatched: 17. The V gene's germline CDR1 is LNHDA and CDR2 SQIVND (reference sequence). The CDR3 consists of 19 residues. CDR3 protein: CASSDTGTSGSVNFDEQFF. CDR3 nucleotides: TGTGCCAGTAGTGACACCGGGACTAGCGGGAGTGTAAATTTCGATGAGCAGTTCTTC.

This clone was seen only a few times. V and J are TRBV5-4 and TRBJ2-3; D is uncertain. Germline assignment: CDR1 SGHNT and CDR2 YYREEE (reference sequence). V lost 1 base and J 0 bases, leaving 9 bases between the germline ends. The CDR3 consists of 15 residues. The CDR3 DNA sequence: TGTGCCAGCAGCTTGAGTAGCTCTAGCACAGATACGCAGTATTTT. Translating it yields CASSLSSSSTDTQYF.

V and J are TRBV27 and TRBJ2-7, with TRBD1 identical over 7 bases. CDR3 length: 14 amino acids. Unmatched junction bases numbered 8, after V lost 4 bases and J lost 5 bases. Germline V gene data show CDR1 as MNHEY and CDR2 as SMNVEV (reference sequence). The CDR3 coding sequence is TGTGCCAGCAGTTATACGACAGGGCCCAACGAGCAGTACTTC. Translation: CASSYTTGPNEQYF.

The rearrangement links TRBV19 to TRBJ1-4, with D possibly being TRBD1 (5 bases). Deletions cut 7 bases from V and 8 bases from J, with 20 bases between. CDR3 length equals 15 residues. Looked up from germline, CDR1 is LNHDA and CDR2 is SQIVND (reference sequence). The CDR3 region has the DNA TGTGCCAGTAACACAATCGGAGGGGTGGGCGAAAAACTGTTTTTT. The encoded protein is CASNTIGGVGEKLFF.